A selection of T cell receptor beta chains follows, all from one sample in a study of T cell repertoires in cytomegalovirus infection. From the reads, TCRdb called clonotypes with MiXCR, one entry per CDR3 protein. The sample has fewer than 700,000 distinct CDR3 sequences; around 24% are singletons. Input material: CD8+ T cells from PBMCs. Receptors originate from a human donor in good health (CMV status not recorded). Some clones in this sample may be carry-over from other donors' samples. CDR3s include the opening cysteine and the closing phenylalanine or tryptophan. Each record gives: clone size, V gene, D gene, J gene, CDR3 protein, CDR3 DNA. The D gene is left open where the match is weak. Clone size is stated in some rows and not others, as once, few, many or a class when expanded.

abundance: many; v_gene: TRBV7-8; d_gene: TRBD1; j_gene: TRBJ2-1; CDR3aa: CASSGVGTGNNEQFF; CDR3nt: TGTGCCAGCAGCGGGGTCGGGACAGGGAACAATGAGCAGTTCTTC
abundance: .; v_gene: TRBV29-1; d_gene: .; j_gene: TRBJ2-7; CDR3aa: CSVKGDRPYEQYF; CDR3nt: TGCAGCGTTAAAGGAGACAGGCCCTACGAGCAGTACTTC
abundance: once; v_gene: TRBV5-1; d_gene: TRBD1; j_gene: TRBJ2-7; CDR3aa: CASSLRGPGSYEQYF; CDR3nt: TGCGCCAGCAGCCTAAGGGGGCCCGGGTCCTACGAGCAGTACTTC
abundance: few; v_gene: TRBV6-5; d_gene: .; j_gene: TRBJ2-1; CDR3aa: CASSYNGGLYNEQFF; CDR3nt: TGTGCCAGCAGTTACAACGGGGGGCTCTACAATGAGCAGTTCTTC
abundance: .; v_gene: TRBV6-5; d_gene: TRBD2; j_gene: TRBJ2-2; CDR3aa: CANNRLAGVHRDGELFF; CDR3nt: TGTGCCAACAACAGACTAGCGGGAGTCCACCGCGACGGGGAGCTGTTTTTT
abundance: many; v_gene: TRBV2; d_gene: .; j_gene: TRBJ2-3; CDR3aa: CAREGGLRGTDTQYF; CDR3nt: TGTGCCAGGGAAGGGGGTCTACGCGGCACAGATACGCAGTATTTT
abundance: .; v_gene: TRBV2; d_gene: TRBD1; j_gene: TRBJ2-1; CDR3aa: CASRGRGSRGHNEQFF; CDR3nt: TGTGCCAGCAGGGGCAGGGGGTCAAGGGGTCACAATGAGCAGTTCTTC
abundance: .; v_gene: TRBV5-1; d_gene: TRBD2; j_gene: TRBJ2-1; CDR3aa: CASTPPASGMSYNEQFF; CDR3nt: TGCGCCAGCACCCCACCGGCTAGCGGAATGTCCTACAATGAGCAGTTCTTC
abundance: .; v_gene: TRBV7-9; d_gene: TRBD2; j_gene: TRBJ2-5; CDR3aa: CASSYSIAGSQETQYF; CDR3nt: TGTGCCAGCAGCTATTCCATAGCGGGGAGCCAAGAGACCCAGTACTTC
abundance: few; v_gene: TRBV19; d_gene: .; j_gene: TRBJ1-1; CDR3aa: CASSIAHEGWDTEAFF; CDR3nt: TGTGCCAGTAGTATAGCGCACGAGGGCTGGGACACTGAAGCTTTCTTT
abundance: many; v_gene: TRBV7-9; d_gene: .; j_gene: TRBJ2-7; CDR3aa: CASSPPLMVGVYEQYF; CDR3nt: TGTGCCAGCAGCCCGCCTTTGATGGTAGGGGTCTACGAGCAGTACTTC
abundance: .; v_gene: TRBV6-6; d_gene: TRBD1; j_gene: TRBJ2-2; CDR3aa: CATMHRDREGGELFF; CDR3nt: TGTGCCACCATGCACCGGGACAGGGAGGGCGGGGAGCTGTTTTTT
abundance: few; v_gene: TRBV10-3; d_gene: .; j_gene: TRBJ2-1; CDR3aa: CAIITEASGEQFF; CDR3nt: TGTGCCATCATTACGGAGGCTAGTGGTGAGCAGTTCTTC
abundance: many; v_gene: TRBV6-1; d_gene: TRBD1; j_gene: TRBJ2-3; CDR3aa: CASSPLGTEPPDTQYF; CDR3nt: TGTGCCAGCAGTCCCCTCGGGACAGAGCCACCAGATACGCAGTATTTT
abundance: few; v_gene: TRBV6-5; d_gene: TRBD2; j_gene: TRBJ2-1; CDR3aa: CATQTSRHRATYNEQFF; CDR3nt: TGTGCCACCCAGACTAGCCGACATCGGGCTACCTACAATGAGCAGTTCTTC
abundance: few; v_gene: TRBV19; d_gene: TRBD2; j_gene: TRBJ2-3; CDR3aa: CATGLAASTDTQYF; CDR3nt: TGTGCCACTGGACTAGCGGCTAGCACAGATACGCAGTATTTT
abundance: .; v_gene: TRBV6-5; d_gene: .; j_gene: TRBJ1-4; CDR3aa: CASSSSGQALGTEKLFF; CDR3nt: TGTGCCAGCAGTTCCTCGGGACAAGCACTAGGTACTGAAAAACTGTTTTTT
abundance: few; v_gene: TRBV29-1; d_gene: .; j_gene: TRBJ1-2; CDR3aa: CSVPGDGTVF; CDR3nt: TGCAGCGTACCCGGGGATGGAACAGTCTTC
abundance: few; v_gene: TRBV4-3; d_gene: TRBD1; j_gene: TRBJ1-1; CDR3aa: CASSQGQGANTEAFF; CDR3nt: TGCGCCAGCAGCCAAGGACAGGGTGCGAACACTGAAGCTTTCTTT
abundance: few; v_gene: TRBV6-1; d_gene: TRBD1; j_gene: TRBJ2-7; CDR3aa: CASSPRTGGVGYEQYF; CDR3nt: TGTGCCAGCAGCCCCCGGACAGGGGGCGTTGGGTACGAGCAGTACTTC
abundance: .; v_gene: TRBV20-1; d_gene: .; j_gene: TRBJ2-7; CDR3aa: CSATLLVPSYEQYF; CDR3nt: TGCAGTGCTACTTTATTAGTCCCCAGCTACGAGCAGTACTTC
abundance: few; v_gene: TRBV12-3/TRBV12-4; d_gene: .; j_gene: TRBJ2-4; CDR3aa: CASSPGAGPAKNIQYF; CDR3nt: TGTGCCAGCAGTCCGGGGGCGGGGCCAGCCAAAAACATTCAGTACTTC
abundance: many; v_gene: TRBV7-9; d_gene: TRBD2; j_gene: TRBJ2-7; CDR3aa: CASSPLSGGASYEQYF; CDR3nt: TGTGCCAGCAGCCCATTAAGCGGGGGGGCCTCCTACGAGCAGTACTTC
abundance: .; v_gene: TRBV29-1; d_gene: TRBD1; j_gene: TRBJ2-1; CDR3aa: CSVPYFRDRDPEQFF; CDR3nt: TGCAGCGTCCCGTATTTTAGGGACAGGGACCCTGAGCAGTTCTTC
abundance: few; v_gene: TRBV20-1; d_gene: TRBD2; j_gene: TRBJ2-3; CDR3aa: CSARTSGGPQYF; CDR3nt: TGCAGTGCCCGGACTAGCGGGGGACCGCAGTATTTT
abundance: .; v_gene: TRBV7-9; d_gene: TRBD1; j_gene: TRBJ2-7; CDR3aa: CASSPAGTGGTYEQYF; CDR3nt: TGTGCCAGCAGCCCGGCGGGGACAGGGGGCACCTACGAGCAGTACTTC
abundance: .; v_gene: TRBV20-1; d_gene: .; j_gene: TRBJ1-1; CDR3aa: CSASPGAPGIMNTEAFF; CDR3nt: TGCAGTGCTAGTCCAGGAGCGCCAGGAATAATGAACACTGAAGCTTTCTTT
abundance: few; v_gene: TRBV29-1; d_gene: .; j_gene: TRBJ2-1; CDR3aa: CSVERVNRAKEQFF; CDR3nt: TGCAGCGTTGAACGGGTAAACAGGGCGAAGGAGCAGTTCTTC
abundance: many; v_gene: TRBV7-9; d_gene: .; j_gene: TRBJ2-2; CDR3aa: CASSSSQRANTGELFF; CDR3nt: TGTGCCAGCAGCTCCTCACAGCGGGCGAACACCGGGGAGCTGTTTTTT
abundance: many; v_gene: TRBV7-8; d_gene: TRBD1; j_gene: TRBJ1-1; CDR3aa: CASSLEGAGAEAFF; CDR3nt: TGTGCCAGCAGCTTAGAGGGGGCAGGGGCTGAAGCTTTCTTT
abundance: few; v_gene: TRBV20-1; d_gene: .; j_gene: TRBJ1-1; CDR3aa: CSVEGLGTEAFF; CDR3nt: TGCAGTGTTGAGGGCTTGGGCACTGAAGCTTTCTTT
abundance: .; v_gene: TRBV6-5; d_gene: TRBD2; j_gene: TRBJ2-5; CDR3aa: CASSYRPSGGKETQYF; CDR3nt: TGTGCCAGCAGTTACCGGCCTAGCGGGGGGAAAGAGACCCAGTACTTC
abundance: .; v_gene: TRBV14; d_gene: .; j_gene: TRBJ1-1; CDR3aa: CASSQWTSNTEAFF; CDR3nt: TGTGCCAGCAGCCAATGGACCTCTAACACTGAAGCTTTCTTT
abundance: .; v_gene: TRBV29-1; d_gene: .; j_gene: TRBJ1-1; CDR3aa: CSEGTLLDTEAFF; CDR3nt: TGCAGCGAAGGGACATTGCTTGACACTGAAGCTTTCTTT
abundance: .; v_gene: TRBV12-3/TRBV12-4; d_gene: .; j_gene: TRBJ1-2; CDR3aa: CASSPLDSKGDGYTF; CDR3nt: TGTGCCAGCAGTCCACTGGACTCCAAAGGGGATGGCTACACCTTC